Shown below are 4 T cell receptor beta chains from a single sample sequenced in a study of lymphopenia after photon versus proton radiotherapy. TCRdb keeps only in-frame clones here, not all; method: immunoSEQ multiplex PCR. This table has 70,000 or so clones, 92% appearing once. The material was peripheral blood, obtained from a patient treated with photon-based radiotherapy. Every receptor here comes from a woman in her forties with cholangiocarcinoma.

The V gene is TRBV27, the J gene TRBJ1-2, with a weak D call TRBD1 (6 bases). The CDR3 spans 14 residues. V gave up 0 bases and J gave up 6 bases, with 11 bases separating them. CDR1 MNHEY and CDR2 SMNVEV come from the germline V gene (reference sequence). The CDR3 here is CASSLSSRGHGYTF. CDR3 nucleotide sequence: TGTGCCAGCAGTTTATCGTCCAGGGGCCATGGCTACACCTTC.

The CDR3 DNA is TGCGCCAGCAGCCCGCTCGGGGGGGATCAGCCCCAGCATTTT. Translation gives CASSPLGGDQPQHF. The chain employs TRBV5-1 and TRBJ1-5, with D maybe TRBD1 (5 bases). V was pared by 4 bases and J by 5 bases, with 13 bases between. The germline V gene has CDR1 SGHRS and CDR2 YFSETQ. The CDR3 is 14 amino acids.

The gene calls are TRBV5-6 and TRBJ1-2, with TRBD1 matching over 9 bases. Germline-derived CDR1 and CDR2 are SGHDT and YYEEEE. There are 15 residues in the CDR3. The junction had 2 bases not matched to a gene; V was cut back by 0 bases and J by 2 bases. The CDR3 reads CASSLAGTGNYGYTF. CDR3 coding DNA: TGTGCCAGCAGCTTGGCTGGGACAGGGAACTATGGCTACACCTTC.

The chain employs TRBV6-1 and TRBJ1-4; 9 bases fit TRBD1. V shed 6 bases and J 1 base; nucleotides not matched to a gene: 3. This CDR3 has 15 amino acids. Looked up from germline, CDR1 is MNHNS and CDR2 is SASEGT. In DNA form, the CDR3 reads TGTGCCAGCAGCCGGACAGGGGTAACTAATGAAAAACTGTTTTTT. Amino acids: CASSRTGVTNEKLFF.